This entry concerns a single TCR beta chain. The data originate from a study of blood T cell repertoires in COVID-19. As originally analysed: Nucleated cell number was recorded as an estimate derived from reference gene primer amplification. Assay used: immunoSEQ multiplex PCR; TCRdb lists only in-frame clones, some missing. V, J and clone size derive from that table, while D and trimming were established from the DNA sequence. The data show 15,000 to 20,000 clones, about 92% seen once. V gave up 3 bases and J gave up 4 bases; unmatched junction bases: 8. The CDR3 has 15 residues. Germline V lookup: CDR1 GTSNPN, CDR2 SVGIG (reference sequence).

This TCR derives from a human donor in a cohort sampled during active COVID-19. The sequenced sample consisted of peripheral blood. This sequence joins TRBV30 and TRBJ1-2; 10 positions match TRBD1. CDR3 amino acids: CAWRDRDRGRYGYTF. The CDR3 DNA sequence: TGTGCCTGGAGGGACCGGGACAGGGGACGCTATGGCTACACCTTC.